These 3 T cell receptor beta chains originate from one sample sequenced in a study of CD8 T cells in Susac syndrome. Reverse transcription of roughly 0.45 to 1 ug RNA used random hexamers. Via MiXCR, TCRdb re-called the immunoSEQ multiplex PCR reads, giving one row per CDR3 protein. The sample includes about 210,000 distinct CDR3 sequences, approximately 95% seen only once; the top ten take 0.085% to 0.1%. The sample consisted of CD4+ T cells from PBMCs. The receptors come from a human donor with multiple sclerosis.

The chain has TRBV15 and TRBJ1-4; TRBD1 is a possible D gene (6 bases). This CDR3 spans 15 amino acids. Trimming stripped 0 bases from V and 7 bases from J, with 12 bases between. The germline V gene has CDR1 LNHNV and CDR2 YYDKDF (reference sequence). CDR3 loop: CATSREQGGGEKLFF. The DNA for the CDR3 is TGTGCCACCAGCAGAGAACAGGGTGGTGGTGAAAAACTGTTTTTT. Complete variable domain (other parts from reference TRBV15 and TRBJ1-4): DAMVIQNPRYQVTQFGKPVTLSCSQTLNHNVMYWYQQKSSQAPKLLFHYYDKDFNNEADTPDNFQSRRPNTSFCFLDIRSPGLGDTAMYLCATSREQGGGEKLFFGSGTQLSVL.

This chain connects TRBV30 to TRBJ1-1; D is unclear. CDR1 and CDR2 from the germline V gene are GTSNPN and SVGIG (reference sequence). CDR3 length: 11 amino acids. V gave up 0 bases and J gave up 9 bases, with 8 bases separating them. The CDR3 DNA follows: TGTGCCTGGAGTGTACAGCTACAAGCTTTCTTT. Encoded protein: CAWSVQLQAFF.

The chain couples TRBV6-6 to TRBJ1-6; weak D call: TRBD1 (6 bases). The germline gives CDR1 MNHNY, CDR2 SVGAGI (reference sequence). V gave up 5 bases and J gave up 7 bases, with 6 bases separating them. This CDR3 comprises 12 residues. The CDR3 region has the DNA TGTGCCAGCAGTCAGGGGAATTCACCCCTCCACTTT. Translating gives CASSQGNSPLHF.